This T cell receptor beta chain was captured by sequencing in a study of T cell clonotyping in hematopoietic cell transplantation. The study's findings and limits: Few recipient clonotypes overlapped donors; over 95% were de novo at given depth. After transplant, recipient diversity fell while pathologically expanded clonotypes grew through day 180.

V gave up 4 bases and J gave up 2 bases, with 6 bases separating them. This CDR3 contains 14 residues. In germline, CDR1 is MRHNA, CDR2 SNTAGT. Using immunoSEQ multiplex PCR, the repertoire was profiled, and TCRdb retains in-frame clones only, with some absent. The repertoire includes about 50,000 clones, under 90% of them detected once, and under 7% sits in the top ten. Time point described: recipient sample about 28 days before transplant, after cytoreduction. About this clone itself: Its antigen remains unknown.

The clonotype was recovered from a man in his 60s with biphenotypic leukemia. Some clones in this sample may be carry-over from other donors' samples. The chain recombines TRBV6-4 with TRBJ2-6; no definite D call. The source was peripheral blood mononuclear cells, collected before stem cell transplant. CDR3 bases: TGTGCCAGCAGTGTTGAGGCTGGGGCCAACGTCCTGACTTTC. Its translation is CASSVEAGANVLTF.